The text below deals with one T cell receptor (beta chain). The sample comes from a study of shared clonotypes between healthy human individuals. Profiling relied on immunoSEQ multiplex PCR, and the TCRdb table lists in-frame clones only, not all of them. The sample holds 450,000 to 600,000 clones, less than 80% seen once. Deletions cut 3 bases from V and 7 bases from J, with 12 bases between. The CDR3 spans 14 residues. Germline V CDR1 and CDR2: KGHSH, LQKENI. The specimen was PBMCs. The source is a woman aged 40 to 50 in good health. Some clones in this sample may be carry-over from other donors' samples. The chain combines TRBV18 with TRBJ1-4, with a tentative D call TRBD1 (5 bases). CDR3 region: CASSPGQLGEKLFF. The CDR3 DNA reads TGTGCCAGCTCACCGGGGCAACTCGGTGAAAAACTGTTTTTT.